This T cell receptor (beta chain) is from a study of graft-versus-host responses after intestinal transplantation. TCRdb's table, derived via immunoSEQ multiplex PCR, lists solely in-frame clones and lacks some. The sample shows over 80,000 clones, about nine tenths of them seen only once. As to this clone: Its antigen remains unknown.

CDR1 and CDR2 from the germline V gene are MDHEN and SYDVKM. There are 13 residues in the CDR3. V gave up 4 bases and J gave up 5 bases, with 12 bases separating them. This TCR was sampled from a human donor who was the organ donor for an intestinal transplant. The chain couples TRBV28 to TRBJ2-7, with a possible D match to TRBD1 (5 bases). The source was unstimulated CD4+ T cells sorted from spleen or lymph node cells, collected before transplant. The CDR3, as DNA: TGTGCCAGCAGTTACCAGGGTTCCCACGAGCAGTACTTC. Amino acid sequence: CASSYQGSHEQYF. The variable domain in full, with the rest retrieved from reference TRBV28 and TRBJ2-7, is DVKVTQSSRYLVKRTGEKVFLECVQDMDHENMFWYRQDPGLGLRLIYFSYDVKMKEKGDIPEGYSVSREKKERFSLILESASTNQTSMYLCASSYQGSHEQYFGPGTRLTVT.